This TCR beta chain was sequenced during a study of CD8+CD57+ T cells in acquired aplastic anemia. Genomic DNA served as template for TCR beta VDJ and CDR3 profiling. TCRdb recomputed calls from the reads with MiXCR, one row per CDR3 protein. Of roughly 130,000 distinct CDR3 sequences in the sample, over 45% were seen once. This CDR3 has 14 residues. Looked up from germline, CDR1 is LGHDT and CDR2 is YNNKEL (reference sequence). Between the trimmed V and J ends, which lost 4 bases and 3 bases, there was a span of 10 bases. Study conclusions and caveats: There were around 28 CD8+ CDR3 sequences that occurred in both patients and controls.

For this clonotype: Its matching antigen is unknown.

The TCR sequence derives from a human donor in good health, serving as a control. The V call is TRBV3-1, the J call TRBJ1-5, with TRBD1 as a possible D gene (6 bases). Sequences were obtained from sorted CD4+, CD8+, or CD8+CD57+ T cells (not recorded which) from PBMCs. CDR3 sequence (DNA): TGTGCCAGCAGCCCTCGGGACATCAATCAGCCCCAGCATTTT. It translates to CASSPRDINQPQHF.